Listed here are 9 T cell receptor beta chains from one sample, sequenced in a study of T cells after posttransplantation cyclophosphamide. Libraries were prepared by immunoSEQ multiplex PCR; TCRdb keeps only in-frame clonotypes and omits some of them. The table includes under 15,000 clones, roughly four fifths detected once. The sequencing input was memory CD4+ T cells sorted from PBMCs. The origin of the receptors is a man aged 50 to 59 in good health, CMV-negative, and a related stem cell transplant donor.

In DNA form, the CDR3 reads TGTGCCAGCAGCTTTAGGACAGACTACACTGAAGCTTTCTTT. Encoded protein: CASSFRTDYTEAFF. This chain uses TRBV11-2 with TRBJ1-1, with a possible D match to TRBD1 (6 bases). CDR3 length equals 14 residues. Germline V gene lookup returns CDR1 SGHAT and CDR2 FQNNGV. The germline V and J ends were trimmed by 3 bases and 3 bases, with 11 bases remaining between them.

V is TRBV6-5 and J is TRBJ1-2, with a weak D call TRBD1 (5 bases). The germline gives CDR1 MNHEY, CDR2 SVGAGI. CDR3 length equals 14 residues. Trimming pared 0 bases from V and 7 bases from J, leaving 12 bases between. In DNA, the CDR3 is TGTGCCAGCAGTTACTCGGCAGGGACTATTGGCTACACCTTC. Translating gives CASSYSAGTIGYTF.

The J gene is TRBJ1-2, the V gene TRBV4-3, with no clear D. Germline CDR1 LGHNA, CDR2 YSLEER. The V and J ends lost 0 bases and 8 bases respectively, with 13 bases between them. The CDR3 is made up of 14 amino acids. CDR3 in DNA: TGCGCCAGCAGCCAAGATTTCGGGAATTTCGGCTACACCTTC. Amino acid sequence: CASSQDFGNFGYTF.

This clone was seen a single time. Other DNA sequences from this sample encode an identical CDR3 as well. In DNA, the CDR3 is TGCGCCAGCAGCTTGTTTCCCCGGGACAGGGGTTCGACTTGGGCAAATTCACCCCTCCACTTT. Its translation: CASSLFPRDRGSTWANSPLHF. The chain couples TRBV5-1 to TRBJ1-6; TRBD1 aligns across 10 bases. CDR3 length equals 21 residues. Looked up from germline, CDR1 is SGHRS and CDR2 is YFSETQ. With 1 base clipped from V and 7 bases from J, the junction kept 20 bases outside the gene matches.

The chain is built from TRBV4-3 and TRBJ1-3; D gene uncertain. CDR3 length: 14 residues. V lost 2 bases and J lost 0, with 5 bases in between. The V gene's germline CDR1 is LGHNA and CDR2 YSLEER. The CDR3 spells CASSQSYSGNTIYF. Written as DNA, the CDR3 is TGCGCCAGCAGCCAATCCTACTCTGGAAACACCATATATTTT.

This clone appeared once. The chain links TRBV5-4 to TRBJ1-4; 8 bases agree with TRBD1. CDR1 is SGHNT, CDR2 YYREEE, per germline (reference sequence). There are 13 residues in the CDR3. V gave up 4 bases and J gave up 8 bases; unmatched junction bases: 4. The CDR3 sequence is CASSPGQEEKLFF. Here the CDR3 DNA reads TGTGCCAGCAGCCCGGGACAGGAAGAAAAACTGTTTTTT.

The genes are TRBV5-6 and TRBJ1-2; 9 nucleotides agree with TRBD1. Trimming cost V 1 base and J 3 bases; bases outside gene matches: 4. There are 15 residues in the CDR3. Germline lookup yields CDR1 SGHDT and CDR2 YYEEEE. CDR3 amino acids: CASSLLGQGYYGYTF. In DNA, the CDR3 is TGTGCCAGCAGCTTGTTGGGACAGGGTTACTATGGCTACACCTTC.

The chain uses TRBV11-2 and TRBJ2-3; possibly TRBD2 for D (6 bases). V shed 5 bases and J shed 2 bases, with 14 bases lying between them. Germline V gene data show CDR1 as SGHAT and CDR2 as FQNNGV. The CDR3 sequence is 15 residues long. The CDR3 loop is CASSRAGTSTDTQYF. CDR3 DNA: TGTGCCAGCAGCAGAGCCGGGACTTCCACAGATACGCAGTATTTT.

The CDR3 nucleotides read TGTGCCAGCAGCGAAACAGGGGCCGCCTGGGGCTCCGAGCAGTACTTC. Encoded protein: CASSETGAAWGSEQYF. The genes are TRBV11-3 and TRBJ2-7, with TRBD1 identical over 7 bases. The CDR3 has 16 amino acids. Unmatched junction bases numbered 16, after V lost 5 bases and J lost 6 bases. The V gene's germline CDR1 is SGHNT and CDR2 YENEEA.